These 19 T cell receptor beta chains originate from one sample sequenced in a study of identical twins. A single record per CDR3 protein comes from TCRdb applying MiXCR to the 5' RACE reads. The sample contains 450,000 or so distinct CDR3 sequences, roughly 24% of which appear only once. The data also belong to a second study, concerning T cells expressing NK-cell markers.

The sample was CD4+ T cells sorted from blood. The origin of the receptors is a woman between 18 and 29 years old in good health.

The chain joins TRBV20-1 to TRBJ1-3; D gene uncertain. The CDR3 is made up of 14 amino acids. In germline, CDR1 is DFQATT, CDR2 SNEGSKA (reference sequence). V gave up 5 bases and J gave up 1 base, with 12 bases separating them. The CDR3 DNA reads TGCAGTGCTCGGTTGTCGGGATCTGGAAACACCATATATTTT. This codes for CSARLSGSGNTIYF.

The chain joins TRBV4-1 to TRBJ1-1; tentatively, D is TRBD1 (6 bases). Germline CDR1 and CDR2: MGHRA and YSYEKL. V was cut by 0 bases and J by 3 bases, with 11 bases left in between. This CDR3 comprises 15 residues. DNA of the CDR3: TGCGCCAGCAGCCAAGAACAGGGTGAGGACACTGAAGCTTTCTTT. Translating gives CASSQEQGEDTEAFF.

V gene TRBV6-5 combines with J gene TRBJ2-7; D is undetermined. Germline V CDR1 and CDR2: MNHEY, SVGAGI. The CDR3 runs 15 residues. Deletions cut 5 bases from V and 3 bases from J, with 17 bases between. In nucleotides, the CDR3 is TGTGCCAGCAGTAACACTAATATAATGGTCTACGAGCAGTACTTC. It encodes CASSNTNIMVYEQYF.

This sequence joins TRBV6-5 and TRBJ2-3; possibly TRBD2 for D (6 bases). Germline V CDR1 and CDR2: MNHEY, SVGAGI. Trimming shortened V by 4 bases and J by 2 bases, and 13 bases separated the two germline ends. The CDR3 has 15 amino acids. CDR3 nucleotides: TGTGCCAGCAGTTCCCCCACTAGCTTCACAGATACGCAGTATTTT. Protein: CASSSPTSFTDTQYF.

This clonotype was seen a few times. J is TRBJ2-1 and V is TRBV5-1; 9 bases line up with TRBD1. Losses at the gene ends were 3 bases for V and 3 bases for J; bases not matched to a gene: 10. Germline V gives CDR1 SGHRS, CDR2 YFSETQ. CDR3 length: 17 amino acids. The CDR3 loop reads CASSSRRGTGNYNEQFF. The CDR3 DNA reads as TGCGCCAGCAGCTCCCGGCGGGGGACAGGGAACTACAATGAGCAGTTCTTC.

Only a few counts were recorded for this clonotype. J is TRBJ2-7 and V is TRBV29-1, with D possibly being TRBD2 (6 bases). The V gene lost 7 bases and the J gene lost 0 bases, with 7 bases spanning the gap. Germline CDR1 and CDR2: SQVTM and ANQGSEA. The CDR3 has 11 amino acids. The CDR3 sequence is CSGLDSYEQYF. The CDR3 DNA is TGCAGCGGACTAGACTCCTACGAGCAGTACTTC.

This clonotype appeared a few times. V usage is TRBV6-2 or TRBV6-3 and J usage is TRBJ1-2; 7 nucleotides agree with TRBD1. Germline CDR1 reads MNHEY; CDR2 reads SVGEGT. The CDR3 contains 14 residues. V was pared by 8 bases and J by 6 bases, with 12 bases of the junction left unmatched. CDR3 DNA: TGTGCCAGCGGGGACCGGACAGGAGGGAATGGCTACACCTTC. This encodes CASGDRTGGNGYTF.

This clonotype was picked up a small number of times. The J gene is TRBJ1-1, the V gene TRBV20-1, with no clear D. From germline, CDR1 is DFQATT and CDR2 SNEGSKA (reference sequence). This CDR3 has 14 amino acids. V lost 2 bases and J 3 bases, leaving 13 bases between the germline ends. DNA of the CDR3: TGCAGTGCTAGATCCACCCGGGCGTACACTGAAGCTTTCTTT. Translation gives CSARSTRAYTEAFF.

This clonotype was counted ten times or more. The CDR3 protein is CASSSPFGEQFF. CDR3 DNA: TGTGCCAGCAGCTCCCCTTTTGGTGAGCAGTTCTTC. J is TRBJ2-1 and V is TRBV7-2, with D hard to call. The germline gives CDR1 SGHTA, CDR2 FQGNSA. The CDR3 covers 12 residues. V gave up 4 bases and J gave up 9 bases, with 10 bases separating them.

A remark on this clonotype: The conserved phenylalanine or tryptophan normally closing the CDR3 is absent here, so this likely arose from a read error. The chain uses TRBV12-3 or TRBV12-4 and TRBJ1-3; D is unresolved. The CDR3 is 12 amino acids. V lost 5 bases and J 0 bases, leaving 2 bases between the germline ends. The CDR3 here is CASSLSGNTIYV. In nucleotides, the CDR3 is TGTGCCAGCAGTCTCTCTGGAAACACCATATATGTT.

This chain uses TRBV19 with TRBJ2-1; D could derive from TRBD1 or TRBD2 (5 bases each). The CDR3 runs 14 residues. V gave up 5 bases and J gave up 7 bases, with 15 bases separating them. Germline lookup yields CDR1 LNHDA and CDR2 SQIVND (reference sequence). CDR3 DNA sequence: TGTGCCAGTAGTCGGGGCGGGCTGCGGAATGAGCAGTTCTTC. Amino acid sequence: CASSRGGLRNEQFF. Full variable domain (remainder filled in from reference TRBV19 and TRBJ2-1): DGGITQSPKYLFRKEGQNVTLSCEQNLNHDAMYWYRQDPGQGLRLIYYSQIVNDFQKGDIAEGYSVSREKKESFPLTVTSAQKNPTAFYLCASSRGGLRNEQFFGPGTRLTVL.

V and J are TRBV10-3 and TRBJ2-1; 10 nucleotides agree with TRBD2. The CDR3 runs 15 residues. Germline assignment: CDR1 ENHRY and CDR2 SYGVKD. J gave up 5 bases and V 7 bases, and 8 bases lay outside the gene matches. The CDR3 is CAIMTTSGLDNEQFF. In nucleotides, the CDR3 is TGTGCCATCATGACGACTAGCGGGCTTGACAATGAGCAGTTCTTC.

This clonotype came up a few times. This rearrangement joins TRBV2 to TRBJ2-1; unclear D gene. The CDR3 is 13 amino acids. Germline CDR1 and CDR2: SNHLY and FYNNEI. The ends were cut back, 3 bases at V and 6 bases at J, with 9 bases in the middle. CDR3 DNA sequence: TGTGCCAGCAGTGATAAAAGGCGCAATGAGCAGTTCTTC. This codes for CASSDKRRNEQFF.

This clonotype was seen a few times. V usage is TRBV29-1 and J usage is TRBJ2-7; 12 nucleotides match TRBD2. Germline lookup yields CDR1 SQVTM and CDR2 ANQGSEA. The V gene end was trimmed by 7 bases and the J gene end by 3 bases; junction bases not matched to a gene: 7. CDR3 length: 14 residues. The CDR3 loop is CSASGLAGFYEQYF. CDR3 coding DNA: TGCAGCGCTTCGGGACTAGCGGGTTTCTACGAGCAGTACTTC.

This clonotype was seen a handful of times. This chain connects TRBV29-1 to TRBJ2-2; tentatively, D is TRBD1 or TRBD2 (5 bases each). Germline CDR1 reads SQVTM; CDR2 reads ANQGSEA. This CDR3 contains 15 residues. V was clipped by 2 bases and J by 4 bases, with 14 bases between them. The CDR3 bases are TGCAGCGTTGAAACAGCAGGGACCTTCACCGGGGAGCTGTTTTTT. Its translation is CSVETAGTFTGELFF.

This sequence joins TRBV9 and TRBJ2-1, with D unresolved. CDR1 is SGDLS, CDR2 YYNGEE, per germline. The V gene lost 2 bases and the J gene lost 2 bases, with 8 bases spanning the gap. The CDR3 has 14 amino acids. CDR3 coding DNA: TGTGCCAGCAGCGTCGATTCGGCCTACAATGAGCAGTTCTTC. Translating it yields CASSVDSAYNEQFF. Full variable domain (missing parts from reference TRBV9 and TRBJ2-1): DSGVTQTPKHLITATGQRVTLRCSPRSGDLSVYWYQQSLDQGLQFLIQYYNGEERAKGNILERFSAQQFPDLHSELNLSSLELGDSALYFCASSVDSAYNEQFFGPGTRLTVL.

This clonotype was observed a few times. This chain connects TRBV20-1 to TRBJ2-7, with a possible D match to TRBD2 (6 bases). The germline V gene encodes CDR1 DFQATT and CDR2 SNEGSKA (reference sequence). The CDR3 has 12 residues. V lost 3 bases to trimming and J lost 5 bases, with 11 bases between them. CDR3 region: CSARGGPNEQYF. The CDR3 DNA follows: TGCAGTGCTAGGGGGGGACCGAACGAGCAGTACTTC.

The J gene is TRBJ1-5, the V gene TRBV12-3 or TRBV12-4; D remains unclear. The germline V and J ends were trimmed by 3 bases and 0 bases, with 6 bases remaining between them. The CDR3 is 14 amino acids. The CDR3 is CASSFRVSNQPQHF. The CDR3 DNA reads TGTGCCAGCAGTTTTAGAGTTAGCAATCAGCCCCAGCATTTT.

The chain links TRBV11-2 to TRBJ2-1; TRBD2 aligns across 11 bases. V shed 5 bases, J shed 2 bases, and the junction held 11 bases outside the gene matches. Germline CDR1 SGHAT, CDR2 FQNNGV. The CDR3 has 18 amino acids. CDR3 region: CASSRKRLAGGTYNEQFF. The DNA for the CDR3 is TGTGCCAGCAGCCGCAAGAGGCTAGCGGGAGGTACCTACAATGAGCAGTTCTTC. Full variable domain (rest looked up from reference TRBV11-2 and TRBJ2-1): EAGVAQSPRYKIIEKRQSVAFWCNPISGHATLYWYQQILGQGPKLLIQFQNNGVVDDSQLPKDRFSAERLKGVDSTLKIQPAKLEDSAVYLCASSRKRLAGGTYNEQFFGPGTRLTVL.